This entry lists 25 T cell receptor beta chains sequenced from one sample in a study of PD-1 blockade in classical Hodgkin lymphoma. In every patient, relapse followed autologous stem cell transplantation, while exposure to brentuximab vedotin differed. Assay: immunoSEQ multiplex PCR; the TCRdb copy retains only in-frame clones and omits some. This table has under 30,000 clones, 60% to 85% appearing once. The sample was peripheral blood mononuclear cells (PBMCs), taken before the second cycle of nivolumab. These receptors originate from a human donor with classical Hodgkin lymphoma.

This clone was counted between two and nine times. This chain connects TRBV6-1 to TRBJ1-5, with TRBD1 as a possible D gene (6 bases). The germline V gene has CDR1 MNHNS and CDR2 SASEGT. The CDR3 covers 14 residues. The ends were cut back, 4 bases at V and 5 bases at J, with 12 bases in the middle. The CDR3 loop reads CASSVTGEDQPQHF. The CDR3 nucleotides read TGTGCCAGCAGTGTGACAGGAGAAGATCAGCCCCAGCATTTT.

This clone was found once. The V gene is TRBV2, the J gene TRBJ1-2; D unclear. The CDR3 has 13 residues. V shed 3 bases and J shed 4 bases, with 9 bases lying between them. Germline V gene sequence: CDR1 SNHLY, CDR2 FYNNEI. CDR3 DNA: TGTGCCAGCAGTGATGGCCAGCTCTATGGCTACACCTTC. This encodes CASSDGQLYGYTF.

Details on this clone: This sample also contains other DNA sequences that code for the same CDR3. The chain combines TRBV28 with TRBJ2-3; D is unclear. In germline, CDR1 is MDHEN, CDR2 SYDVKM. V was pared by 5 bases and J by 2 bases, with 8 bases between. The CDR3 is made up of 13 amino acids. The CDR3 bases are TGTGCCAGCAGTAAACAGCTCACAGATACGCAGTATTTT. Its protein product is CASSKQLTDTQYF.

The chain links TRBV9 to TRBJ2-7; TRBD2 matches 12 bases. Trimming at V came to 4 bases and at J to 4 bases, leaving 3 bases not matched to a gene. Germline V gene data show CDR1 as SGDLS and CDR2 as YYNGEE. This CDR3 is 14 amino acids long. The CDR3 sequence: CASSLTSGGYEQYF. CDR3 coding DNA: TGTGCCAGCAGCTTAACTAGCGGGGGGTACGAGCAGTACTTC.

This sequence joins TRBV10-3 and TRBJ1-1; a weak D match, TRBD1 (6 bases). Germline V gene sequence: CDR1 ENHRY, CDR2 SYGVKD. The CDR3 is 15 residues long. Trimming left V 6 bases short and J 3 bases short, with 17 bases between. The CDR3 nucleotides are TGTGCCATCAGCGACGCCCTCGGGGGCTACACTGAAGCTTTCTTT. Translating gives CAISDALGGYTEAFF.

The rearrangement links TRBV9 to TRBJ1-3, with 9 bases fitting TRBD1. The V and J ends lost 4 bases and 3 bases, in that order; junction bases with no gene match: 14. There are 18 residues in the CDR3. The germline V gene encodes CDR1 SGDLS and CDR2 YYNGEE. The DNA of the CDR3 is TGTGCCAGCAGCTTCGGGTGGGGACAGGGTGGATATGGAAACACCATATATTTT. This encodes CASSFGWGQGGYGNTIYF.

The V gene is TRBV6-5, the J gene TRBJ2-7; a weak D match, TRBD2 (6 bases). Trimming shortened V by 4 bases and J by 3 bases, and 13 bases separated the two germline ends. The CDR3 extends over 14 amino acids. CDR1 and CDR2 (germline): MNHEY, SVGAGI. CDR3 sequence reads: CASSLSGDGYEQYF. The DNA for the CDR3 is TGTGCCAGCAGTTTATCGGGGGACGGCTACGAGCAGTACTTC.

This clone was recorded a few times. The CDR3 coding sequence is TGTGCCAGCAGTCCGATCGACAGTACCACCTACGAGCAGTACTTC. Amino acid sequence: CASSPIDSTTYEQYF. The genes are TRBV28 and TRBJ2-7, with D possibly TRBD1 on 5 matching bases. Germline CDR1 and CDR2: MDHEN and SYDVKM. V was pared by 5 bases and J by 2 bases, with 16 bases between. The CDR3 totals 15 residues.

The chain couples TRBV5-6 to TRBJ2-5, with TRBD2 matching over 9 bases. The V and J ends lost 4 bases and 5 bases, in that order; junction bases with no gene match: 18. Germline V gene data show CDR1 as SGHDT and CDR2 as YYEEEE. CDR3 length equals 18 residues. This chain's CDR3 is CASSRLSWSGGFNETQYF. The CDR3 DNA follows: TGTGCCAGCAGCCGGCTCAGTTGGAGCGGGGGGTTTAACGAGACCCAGTACTTC.

The chain has TRBV11-3 and TRBJ2-1; weak D call: TRBD1 (6 bases). V was trimmed by 4 bases and J by 5 bases, leaving 15 bases between them. The germline V gene encodes CDR1 SGHNT and CDR2 YENEEA. The CDR3 totals 15 residues. For the CDR3, the DNA is TGTGCCAGCAGCTCTACGCTGGGGGCCCACAATGAGCAGTTCTTC. It translates to CASSSTLGAHNEQFF.

The chain carries TRBV19 and TRBJ1-1; no reliable D call. The CDR3 sequence is 14 residues long. V dropped 2 bases and J dropped 1 base, with 8 bases sitting between them. CDR1 is LNHDA, CDR2 SQIVND, per germline (reference sequence). The CDR3: CASSISPQNTEAFF. The CDR3 region has the DNA TGTGCCAGTAGTATATCTCCACAGAACACTGAAGCTTTCTTT.

The chain carries TRBV18 and TRBJ2-4, with D perhaps matching TRBD1 (6 bases). Trimming left V 7 bases short and J 2 bases short, with 9 bases between. Germline CDR1 is KGHSH and CDR2 is LQKENI. This CDR3 comprises 13 residues. The CDR3 coding sequence is TGTGCCAGCTTAGGGGGATCCAAAAACATTCAGTACTTC. This gives the protein CASLGGSKNIQYF. Based on the CDR3 plus reference TRBV18 and TRBJ2-4, the full variable domain is NAGVMQNPRHLVRRRGQEARLRCSPMKGHSHVYWYRQLPEEGLKFMVYLQKENIIDESGMPKERFSAEFPKEGPSILRIQQVVRGDSAAYFCASLGGSKNIQYFGAGTRLSVL.

CDR3 sequence reads: CASSTGRTYEQYF. The CDR3 nucleotides read TGCGCCAGCAGCACAGGGCGGACCTACGAGCAGTACTTC. The chain uses TRBV4-1 and TRBJ2-7, with D possibly TRBD1 on 6 matching bases. The germline V and J ends were trimmed by 5 bases and 2 bases, with 10 bases remaining between them. The CDR3 covers 13 residues. Germline loops: CDR1 MGHRA, CDR2 YSYEKL.

Remarks on this clone: A much larger clone sits a single nucleotide away, making a read error possible. The chain employs TRBV11-2 and TRBJ1-5; no clear D. Per the germline V gene, CDR1 is SGHAT and CDR2 is FQNNGV. CDR3 length: 14 residues. The CDR3 coding sequence is TGTGCCAGCAGCTTAAATTTGGGGAATCAGTCCCAGCATTTT. Protein sequence: CASSLNLGNQSQHF.

This chain joins TRBV11-2 and TRBJ1-2, with 9 bases fitting TRBD1. The CDR3 contains 13 residues. Trimming removed 4 bases from V and 7 bases from J; junction bases left unmatched: 4. CDR1 and CDR2 from the germline V gene are SGHAT and FQNNGV. For the CDR3, the DNA is TGTGCCAGCAGCTCACAGGGGGCGTTTGGCTACACCTTC. Translated, it gives CASSSQGAFGYTF.

This clone has a single count. The chain joins TRBV19 to TRBJ1-6; D not resolved. The germline V and J ends were trimmed by 8 bases and 7 bases, with 12 bases remaining between them. The CDR3 consists of 13 residues. The germline CDR1 and CDR2 sequences are LNHDA and SQIVND (reference sequence). The CDR3 here is CASHYLGNSPLHF. The CDR3 DNA follows: TGTGCCAGTCACTACTTGGGGAATTCACCCCTCCACTTT. Together with reference TRBV19 and TRBJ1-6, the CDR3 gives the full variable domain: DGGITQSPKYLFRKEGQNVTLSCEQNLNHDAMYWYRQDPGQGLRLIYYSQIVNDFQKGDIAEGYSVSREKKESFPLTVTSAQKNPTAFYLCASHYLGNSPLHFGNGTRLTVT.

This clone was seen more than once but under ten times. The chain employs TRBV11-2 and TRBJ2-7; 9 bases agree with TRBD1. The length of the CDR3 is 14 residues. The germline CDR1 and CDR2 sequences are SGHAT and FQNNGV. The V and J ends lost 6 bases and 3 bases, in that order; junction bases with no gene match: 6. CDR3 nucleotides: TGTGCCAGCAGTCCCGGACAGGGGATCTACGAGCAGTACTTC. It encodes CASSPGQGIYEQYF.

The chain carries TRBV6-1 and TRBJ1-5; D is uncertain. From germline, CDR1 is MNHNS and CDR2 SASEGT. CDR3 length equals 14 residues. Trimming left V 8 bases short and J 1 base short, with 12 bases between. The CDR3 nucleotides are TGTGCCAGCTTTACCGGGTTGAGCAATCAGCCCCAGCATTTT. It is translated as CASFTGLSNQPQHF.

This clone was seen a few times. The chain has TRBV4-1 and TRBJ2-3; 7 bases map to TRBD1. The CDR3 contains 14 residues. With V trimmed by 5 bases and J by 7 bases, 9 bases remained unmatched. CDR1 and CDR2 from the germline V gene are MGHRA and YSYEKL. The DNA for the CDR3 is TGCGCCAGCAGCTCCCGGGACAGCCGAAATACGCAGTATTTT. It translates to CASSSRDSRNTQYF.

This chain connects TRBV5-1 to TRBJ2-1; the D gene is possibly TRBD1 (6 bases). The CDR3 is made up of 12 amino acids. Germline values: CDR1 SGHRS, CDR2 YFSETQ. V dropped 0 bases and J dropped 9 bases, with 7 bases sitting between them. CDR3 protein: CASSLVGGEQFF. For the CDR3, the DNA is TGCGCCAGCAGCTTGGTAGGGGGTGAGCAGTTCTTC.

This clone was detected only a few times. The chain links TRBV15 to TRBJ2-6; D might be TRBD1 (6 bases). Trimming left V 6 bases short and J 4 bases short, with 13 bases between. This CDR3 is built from 15 residues. CDR1 and CDR2 from the germline V gene are LNHNV and YYDKDF (reference sequence). The CDR3 protein is CATRSTGSGANVLTF. In nucleotides, the CDR3 is TGTGCCACCAGATCAACAGGGTCAGGGGCCAACGTCCTGACTTTC. The whole variable domain, remainder taken from reference TRBV15 and TRBJ2-6, is DAMVIQNPRYQVTQFGKPVTLSCSQTLNHNVMYWYQQKSSQAPKLLFHYYDKDFNNEADTPDNFQSRRPNTSFCFLDIRSPGLGDTAMYLCATRSTGSGANVLTFGAGSRLTVL.

This clone came up a few times. The rearrangement joins TRBV11-3 to TRBJ2-5, with a weak D call TRBD2 (7 bases). The CDR3 has 14 residues. Germline lookup yields CDR1 SGHNT and CDR2 YENEEA. V was shortened by 4 bases and J by 5 bases, with 14 bases between the two germline ends. DNA for the CDR3: TGTGCCAGCAGCTATGGAGGGGGGGTTGAGACCCAGTACTTC. This translates into CASSYGGGVETQYF.

This clone appeared once. The gene calls are TRBV4-2 and TRBJ2-7; TRBD1 agrees at 9 bases. CDR1 is LGHNA, CDR2 YNFKEQ, per germline. The CDR3 is made up of 17 amino acids. V shed 0 bases and J 2 bases; nucleotides not matched to a gene: 8. The CDR3 loop is CASSQDSGTGPTYEQYF. CDR3 bases: TGTGCCAGCAGCCAAGATTCCGGGACAGGGCCCACCTACGAGCAGTACTTC.

Regarding this clone: The same CDR3 arises from other DNA sequences in this sample as well. This rearrangement joins TRBV20-1 to TRBJ1-1; D call uncertain. The V end lost 1 base, the J end lost 8 bases, and 8 bases lay between the germline ends. The CDR3 contains 11 residues. Per germline, CDR1 DFQATT and CDR2 SNEGSKA (reference sequence). The CDR3 coding sequence is TGCAGTGCTAGAGTAGACTTAGAAGCTTTCTTT. It specifies CSARVDLEAFF.

The chain has TRBV27 and TRBJ1-1; D gene uncertain. The germline V and J ends were trimmed by 4 bases and 4 bases, with 10 bases remaining between them. Germline V CDR1 and CDR2: MNHEY, SMNVEV (reference sequence). This CDR3 has 13 residues. The CDR3 DNA sequence: TGTGCCAGCAGTTCCGCTATGAGCACTGAAGCTTTCTTT. Residues: CASSSAMSTEAFF.